Listed here is a single T cell receptor beta chain. The target of this receptor is not known. One base away there is no much larger clone; base qualities are not given. The data derive from a study of blood T cells in healthy people across ages (dated by TCRdb to between 2014 and 2017). With regard to the full study: In model experiments, template switching captured about one uniquely barcoded TCR beta cDNA molecule for every two T cells. To avoid experimental bias, donors of different ages were distributed randomly across sequencing lanes. Age-related changes in TCR beta repertoire diversity were measured in the study by deep sequencing normalized with unique cDNA molecular identifiers. The donors were divided into four age groups: young (average around 16 years), middle-aged (roughly 42), aged (roughly 66) and long-lived (82). Two additional independent replicas of 1 million unique cDNA reads from the same blood draw were analyzed for two donors (one aged 18 to 30 and one aged 80 or older).

Overall study outcomes, separate from this receptor: A strong correlation was found between observed TCR beta diversity and the percentage of naive T cells measured by flow cytometry. As age increased, observed TCR beta diversity per million T cells dropped in a roughly linear way, and a significant reduction was already evident by age 40. Estimates of total diversity from one million sequenced T cells were regarded as lower bounds and underestimates. The CMV infection status of donors was not known, potentially confounding age-related changes in expanded clonotypes. Since profiling was done on bulk unsorted PBMCs, naive and antigen-experienced compartments could not be conclusively compared. Compared with the aged group, the long-lived group had more naive CD4+ T cells, fewer expanded clones and increased TCR diversity, a pattern suggesting age selection.

Systemically healthy Caucasian individuals from Russia, approximately 39 in total and aged roughly 6 to 95 years, were included as donors. Each donor gave around 9.5 milliliters of peripheral blood, collected into EDTA-treated Vacutainer tubes. Ficoll-Paque density-gradient centrifugation was used to isolate PBMCs, with at least 6.5 million obtained per sample. Trizol reagent was used to extract total RNA from PBMCs, with at least 5.5 micrograms per sample. For every donor, an aliquot of PBMCs went through flow cytometry to measure the percentages of naive CD45RAhigh/CD27high T cells. Receptor amplification or capture employed 5' RACE. The sequencer listed for this sample is Illumina HiSeq 2500. A second PCR of roughly 6 to 11 cycles was run with a J-beta primer mix and a sample-barcoded 5' primer. A template-switch 5' adaptor carrying 12 random nucleotides introduced a unique molecular identifier onto each TCR beta cDNA molecule. Each sample yielded at least 2.5 million CDR3-containing paired-end reads. The Mint cDNA synthesis kit, primed by a TRBC-specific oligonucleotide, was used to synthesize first-strand cDNA from all RNA. Following uracil-DNA glycosylase treatment, a first 18-cycle PCR with universal primers M1SS and BC2_uni_R was performed on all cDNA. The study's processing was this. Each sample was normalized by randomly selecting 1 million high-quality reads, each carrying a distinct molecular identifier. Reads sharing molecular identifiers were discarded rather than binned into consensus sequences. MiTCR, run with a Q25 quality threshold and the strictest error-elimination algorithm, handled CDR3 identification, clonotype clustering and error correction. A nonparametric unseen species model with Euler transformation was used to estimate lower-bound total TCR beta diversity. TCRdb trimmed public reads at Q25 via fastp, called clones via MiXCR and kept in-frame beta chains. One record per CDR3 amino acid sequence lists the most common genes and DNA. These V and J calls derive from TCRdb rather than the authors' analysis. The sample table lists about 680,000 distinct CDR3 sequences, approximately 50% of them with a count of one. The top ten clonotypes cover approximately 32% of the sample.

Sequences were obtained from blood. The sequence was collected from a woman in her fifties or sixties in good health.

CDR3 loop: CASSPPVAYPQETQYF. The nucleotides read TGTGCCAGCAGCCCCCCTGTCGCATACCCACAAGAGACCCAGTACTTC. This chain is built from TRBV7-9 and TRBJ2-5; the D gene lacks a confident call. A distance of 18 bases separates the germline ends of V and J, which lose 5 bases and 2 bases respectively. The CDR3 spans 16 residues, from the cysteine through the phenylalanine. The CDR3 DNA has 48 bases and is translated from base 1. In the germline V gene (reference sequence), CDR1 corresponds to SEHNR and CDR2 to FQNEAQ.